The 26 T cell receptor beta chains given below trace back to one sample, sequenced in a study of cytomegalovirus exposure and HLA in healthy donors. Clones were sequenced by immunoSEQ multiplex PCR, and TCRdb holds only the in-frame ones, with some missing. This repertoire shows about 160,000 clones, 86% found once; its top ten account for 5% to 7%. Source material: PBMCs. Receptors originate from a woman aged 30 to 39 in good health and CMV-seronegative.

V usage is TRBV5-1 and J usage is TRBJ1-2; D may be TRBD1 (5 bases). V was cut by 4 bases and J by 5 bases, with 18 bases left in between. The CDR3 totals 15 residues. Germline CDR1 reads SGHRS; CDR2 reads YFSETQ. The CDR3 is CASSPGGRDEYGYTF. The CDR3, as DNA: TGCGCCAGCAGCCCCGGGGGGAGGGACGAATATGGCTACACCTTC.

This chain connects TRBV2 to TRBJ1-2, with 9 bases aligning to TRBD1. V lost 4 bases to trimming and J lost 3 bases; unmatched junction nucleotides: 3. Germline CDR1 and CDR2: SNHLY and FYNNEI. The CDR3 contains 14 residues. CDR3 protein: CASSGGQGYYGYTF. The DNA of the CDR3 is TGTGCCAGCAGTGGTGGACAGGGGTACTATGGCTACACCTTC.

In its sample, this clone was seen a few times. The genes are TRBV7-9 and TRBJ1-5; no reliable D call. The CDR3 loop spans 13 amino acids. V lost 1 base and J 7 bases, leaving 8 bases between the germline ends. Germline CDR1 and CDR2: SEHNR and FQNEAQ (reference sequence). This CDR3 reads CASSLGGMQPQHF. CDR3 coding DNA: TGTGCCAGCAGCTTAGGGGGAATGCAGCCCCAGCATTTT. Using reference TRBV7-9 and TRBJ1-5 for the parts outside the CDR3, the full variable domain is DTGVSQNPRHKITKRGQNVTFRCDPISEHNRLYWYRQTLGQGPEFLTYFQNEAQLEKSRLLSDRFSAERPKGSFSTLEIQRTEQGDSAMYLCASSLGGMQPQHFGDGTRLSIL.

This clone was seen only once. The CDR3 DNA is TGCGCCAGCAGCCAAGATCTCCCCAGGGTCGGTTCCAAAGAGACCCAGTACTTC. Residues: CASSQDLPRVGSKETQYF. V is TRBV4-3 and J is TRBJ2-5, with D possibly matching TRBD1 (5 bases). Trimming shortened V by 0 bases and J by 3 bases, and 20 bases separated the two germline ends. This CDR3 is built from 18 residues. The V gene's germline CDR1 is LGHNA and CDR2 YSLEER.

The chain couples TRBV19 to TRBJ2-1; 7 nucleotides match TRBD2. With V trimmed by 3 bases and J by 2 bases, 4 bases remained unmatched. The CDR3 sequence is 15 residues long. CDR1 LNHDA and CDR2 SQIVND come from the germline V gene (reference sequence). CDR3 region: CASSMGLAAYNEQFF. The CDR3 DNA reads as TGTGCCAGTAGTATGGGGCTAGCGGCCTACAATGAGCAGTTCTTC.

The CDR3 is CASRLGALPSSYNEQFF. CDR3 DNA sequence: TGTGCCAGCAGGTTGGGGGCATTACCAAGCTCCTACAATGAGCAGTTCTTC. The chain joins TRBV27 to TRBJ2-1; D might be TRBD1 (6 bases). The CDR3 covers 17 residues. The V end lost 6 bases, the J end lost 0 bases, and 18 bases lay between the germline ends. CDR1 MNHEY and CDR2 SMNVEV come from the germline V gene (reference sequence).

This chain links TRBV5-8 with TRBJ2-6; no clear D gene. There are 13 residues in the CDR3. The V gene's germline CDR1 is SGHTS and CDR2 YDEGEE. The V and J ends lost 4 bases and 7 bases respectively, with 9 bases between them. The CDR3 sequence is CASSRGLANVLTF. The DNA for the CDR3 is TGTGCCAGCAGCCGTGGTTTAGCCAACGTCCTGACTTTC. The full variable domain, with the rest looked up from reference TRBV5-8 and TRBJ2-6, is EAGVTQSPTHLIKTRGQQATLRCSPISGHTSVYWYQQALGLGLQFLLWYDEGEERNRGNFPPRFSGRQFPNYSSELNVNALELEDSALYLCASSRGLANVLTFGAGSRLTVL.

The chain joins TRBV4-3 to TRBJ1-4, with 9 bases matching TRBD1. V was pared by 4 bases and J by 6 bases, with 6 bases of the junction left unmatched. The length of the CDR3 is 15 residues. CDR1 and CDR2 from the germline V gene are LGHNA and YSLEER. The CDR3 coding sequence is TGCGCCAGCAGCCCACAGGGGGACAGGGATGAAAAACTGTTTTTT. Residues: CASSPQGDRDEKLFF.

The chain links TRBV12-5 to TRBJ2-2, with D tentatively TRBD1 (5 bases). The CDR3 loop spans 14 amino acids. The V end was cut by 5 bases, the J end by 1 base, with 8 bases between. In germline, CDR1 is LGHNT, CDR2 FRNRAP. The CDR3 spells CASGKGQNTGELFF. CDR3 coding DNA: TGTGCTAGTGGTAAAGGACAGAACACCGGGGAGCTGTTTTTT.

The chain employs TRBV6-1 and TRBJ2-7; D not certain. The germline CDR1 and CDR2 sequences are MNHNS and SASEGT. Trimming took off 8 bases at V and 2 bases at J, with 13 bases between the two ends. This CDR3 is built from 13 residues. CDR3: CASSSRTAYEQYF. The CDR3 DNA is TGTGCCAGCTCATCCAGGACGGCCTACGAGCAGTACTTC.

This clone was seen a few times. This sequence joins TRBV11-2 and TRBJ2-7; D is ambiguous. V lost 1 base and J lost 1, with 8 bases in between. Germline V gives CDR1 SGHAT, CDR2 FQNNGV. The CDR3 spans 14 residues. CDR3 amino acids: CASSLGRQSYEQYF. The CDR3 nucleotides read TGTGCCAGCAGCTTAGGACGGCAATCCTACGAGCAGTACTTC.

The chain is built from TRBV5-6 and TRBJ1-5; D unresolved. CDR3 length: 14 residues. The germline V gene has CDR1 SGHDT and CDR2 YYEEEE. Trimming took off 1 base at V and 6 bases at J, with 11 bases between the two ends. CDR3 residues: CASSLFGVSQPQHF. DNA for the CDR3: TGTGCCAGCAGCTTGTTTGGGGTAAGTCAGCCCCAGCATTTT.

This chain links TRBV4-1 with TRBJ1-4; no definite D call. The CDR3 spans 15 residues. V shed 1 base and J shed 0 bases, with 6 bases lying between them. CDR1 is MGHRA, CDR2 YSYEKL, per germline. CDR3 loop: CASSQARPTNEKLFF. CDR3 bases: TGCGCCAGCAGCCAAGCAAGGCCAACTAATGAAAAACTGTTTTTT.

This clone was recorded at least ten times. V is TRBV10-1 and J is TRBJ2-7, with D perhaps matching TRBD2 (6 bases). The V end lost 0 bases, the J end lost 3 bases, and 21 bases lay between the germline ends. This CDR3 spans 18 amino acids. Germline CDR1 WNHNN, CDR2 SYGVQD (reference sequence). The CDR3 sequence is CASSESRVRGSGSYEQYF. The DNA for the CDR3 is TGCGCCAGCAGTGAGTCTAGGGTTCGGGGGTCCGGGAGCTACGAGCAGTACTTC.

The rearrangement uses TRBV7-3 and TRBJ2-1; D remains ambiguous. From germline, CDR1 is SGHTA and CDR2 FQGTGA. The ends were cut back, 0 bases at V and 7 bases at J, with 7 bases in the middle. The CDR3 runs to 13 residues. CDR3 residues: CASSLTGVNEQFF. The CDR3, as DNA: TGTGCCAGCAGCTTAACCGGAGTAAATGAGCAGTTCTTC. The full variable domain, in which reference TRBV7-3 and TRBJ2-1 provide the parts outside the CDR3, is GAGVSQTPSNKVTEKGKYVELRCDPISGHTALYWYRQSLGQGPEFLIYFQGTGAADDSGLPNDRFFAVRPEGSVSTLKIQRTERGDSAVYLCASSLTGVNEQFFGPGTRLTVL.

The rearrangement joins TRBV9 to TRBJ2-2; possibly TRBD2 for D (5 bases). CDR1 SGDLS and CDR2 YYNGEE come from the germline V gene. V was pared by 0 bases and J by 2 bases, with 8 bases between. The CDR3 totals 15 residues. CDR3 nucleotides: TGTGCCAGCAGCGTAGACGGACTCAACACCGGGGAGCTGTTTTTT. This codes for CASSVDGLNTGELFF.

The chain has TRBV28 and TRBJ2-3, with D possibly TRBD1 on 6 matching bases. From germline, CDR1 is MDHEN and CDR2 SYDVKM. This CDR3 comprises 18 residues. V was cut by 5 bases and J by 2 bases, with 23 bases left in between. In DNA, the CDR3 is TGTGCCAGCAGTACCTACGCCTCCCGGGACAAGTACACAGATACGCAGTATTTT. This encodes CASSTYASRDKYTDTQYF.

This chain uses TRBV27 with TRBJ2-1, with 7 nucleotides matching TRBD1. This CDR3 comprises 14 residues. Germline V CDR1 and CDR2: MNHEY, SMNVEV (reference sequence). With V trimmed by 6 bases and J by 4 bases, 6 bases remained unmatched. The CDR3, as DNA: TGTGCCAGCAGCGAGGACAGGAATTACAATGAGCAGTTCTTC. The encoded protein is CASSEDRNYNEQFF.

This clone showed up just a few times. J is TRBJ1-4 and V is TRBV30; no reliable D call. CDR1 and CDR2 (germline): GTSNPN, SVGIG (reference sequence). The length of the CDR3 is 13 residues. V dropped 0 bases and J dropped 8 bases, with 10 bases sitting between them. The CDR3 protein is CAWSVVSTEKLFF. The CDR3 bases are TGTGCCTGGAGTGTAGTTTCGACCGAAAAACTGTTTTTT.

This rearrangement joins TRBV5-1 to TRBJ1-5; tentatively, D is TRBD1 (5 bases). The CDR3 spans 14 residues. The germline CDR1 and CDR2 sequences are SGHRS and YFSETQ. Deletions cut 5 bases from V and 4 bases from J, with 13 bases between. The CDR3 protein is CASRPGDQNQPQHF. Written as DNA, the CDR3 is TGCGCCAGCAGACCGGGGGATCAGAATCAGCCCCAGCATTTT.

The V call is TRBV7-2, the J call TRBJ2-7, with 8 bases aligning to TRBD2. The V and J ends lost 2 bases and 3 bases, in that order; junction bases with no gene match: 6. Germline V gene lookup returns CDR1 SGHTA and CDR2 FQGNSA. There are 15 residues in the CDR3. The CDR3 nucleotides are TGTGCCAGCAGCTTAAGGCTAGCGGGTGACTACGAGCAGTACTTC. Amino acid sequence: CASSLRLAGDYEQYF.

V and J are TRBV4-2 and TRBJ1-1; the D gene is possibly TRBD1 (5 bases). The CDR3 has 15 amino acids. The germline V and J ends were trimmed by 0 bases and 3 bases, with 11 bases remaining between them. Per germline, CDR1 LGHNA and CDR2 YNFKEQ. The CDR3, as DNA: TGTGCCAGCAGCCAAGATTACGGGGGAGACACTGAAGCTTTCTTT. Protein product: CASSQDYGGDTEAFF.

This chain connects TRBV5-6 to TRBJ1-4, with D perhaps matching TRBD1 (5 bases). Germline CDR1 reads SGHDT; CDR2 reads YYEEEE. This CDR3 has 16 amino acids. Trimming stripped 0 bases from V and 7 bases from J, with 16 bases between. CDR3 residues: CASSLAESGLSEKLFF. CDR3 bases: TGTGCCAGCAGCTTGGCCGAGTCAGGGCTCAGTGAAAAACTGTTTTTT.

The chain employs TRBV6-7 and TRBJ2-1; the match to TRBD2 covers 15 bases. TRBV6-7 is an ORF, with its function uncertain. This CDR3 has 20 amino acids. V lost 3 bases and J lost 0; bases outside the gene matches: 9. This CDR3 is CASSYLGLAGGLDSYNEQFF. The CDR3 DNA is TGTGCCAGCAGTTATTTGGGACTAGCGGGGGGACTTGACTCCTACAATGAGCAGTTCTTC.

The chain uses TRBV5-1 and TRBJ2-5; D tentatively reads TRBD1 or TRBD2 (5 bases each). CDR3 length: 16 residues. Trimming pared 4 bases from V and 0 bases from J, leaving 16 bases between. CDR1 is SGHRS and CDR2 is YFSETQ in the germline V gene. In DNA, the CDR3 is TGCGCCAGCAGCCTGGGACCTCGGGACCACCAAGAGACCCAGTACTTC. It is translated as CASSLGPRDHQETQYF.

V gene TRBV27 combines with J gene TRBJ2-7; no clear D gene. Trimming stripped 6 bases from V and 4 bases from J, with 22 bases between. The length of the CDR3 is 16 residues. The germline V gene encodes CDR1 MNHEY and CDR2 SMNVEV (reference sequence). This chain's CDR3 is CASRTKTANLLYEQYF. The CDR3 region has the DNA TGTGCCAGCAGAACTAAAACCGCCAACCTCCTGTACGAGCAGTACTTC.